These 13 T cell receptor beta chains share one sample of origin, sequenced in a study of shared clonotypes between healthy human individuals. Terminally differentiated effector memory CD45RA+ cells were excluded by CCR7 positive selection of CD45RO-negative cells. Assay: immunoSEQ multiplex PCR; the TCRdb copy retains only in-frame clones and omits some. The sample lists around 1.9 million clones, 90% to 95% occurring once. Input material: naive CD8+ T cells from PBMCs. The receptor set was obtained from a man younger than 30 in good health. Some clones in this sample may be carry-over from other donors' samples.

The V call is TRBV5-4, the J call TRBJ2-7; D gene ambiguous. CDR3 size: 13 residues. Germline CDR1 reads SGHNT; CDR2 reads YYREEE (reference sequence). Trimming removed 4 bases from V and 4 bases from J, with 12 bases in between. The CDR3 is CASSPHLGYEQYF. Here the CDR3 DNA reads TGTGCCAGCAGCCCGCACCTCGGGTACGAGCAGTACTTC.

CDR3 amino acids: CASSSTILPYEQYF. DNA for the CDR3: TGTGCCAGCAGCTCGACTATTTTACCCTACGAGCAGTACTTC. The V gene is TRBV7-2, the J gene TRBJ2-7, with D perhaps TRBD2 (5 bases). Trimming pared 4 bases from V and 2 bases from J, leaving 12 bases between. CDR3 length: 14 residues. CDR1 and CDR2 from the germline V gene are SGHTA and FQGNSA.

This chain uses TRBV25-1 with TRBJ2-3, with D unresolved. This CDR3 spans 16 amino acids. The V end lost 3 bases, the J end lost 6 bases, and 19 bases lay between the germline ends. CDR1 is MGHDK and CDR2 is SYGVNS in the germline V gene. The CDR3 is CASSDLRRSPPDTQYF. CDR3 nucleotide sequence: TGTGCCAGCAGTGATTTGCGAAGGTCTCCCCCGGATACGCAGTATTTT.

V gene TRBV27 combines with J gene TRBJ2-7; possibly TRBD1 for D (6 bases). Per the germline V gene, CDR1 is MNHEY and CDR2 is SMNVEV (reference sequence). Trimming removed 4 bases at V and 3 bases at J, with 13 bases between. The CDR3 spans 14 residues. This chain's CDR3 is CASSSRGHNYEQYF. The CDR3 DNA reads TGTGCCAGCAGTTCACGGGGACACAACTACGAGCAGTACTTC.

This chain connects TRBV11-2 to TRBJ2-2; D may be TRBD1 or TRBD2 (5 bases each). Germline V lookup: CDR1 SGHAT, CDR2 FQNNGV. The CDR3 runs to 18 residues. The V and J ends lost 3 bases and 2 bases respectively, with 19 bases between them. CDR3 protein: CASSFLRLRDRNTGELFF. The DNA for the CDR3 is TGTGCCAGCAGCTTCCTTCGCCTACGGGACCGTAACACCGGGGAGCTGTTTTTT.

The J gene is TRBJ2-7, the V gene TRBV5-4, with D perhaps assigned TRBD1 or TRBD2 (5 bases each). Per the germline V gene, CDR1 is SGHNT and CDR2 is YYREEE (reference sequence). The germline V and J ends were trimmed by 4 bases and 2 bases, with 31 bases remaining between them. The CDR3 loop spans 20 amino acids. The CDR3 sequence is CASSHLGSVTLGREPYEQYF. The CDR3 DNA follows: TGTGCCAGCAGCCACTTAGGTTCGGTCACACTGGGCAGGGAGCCCTACGAGCAGTACTTC. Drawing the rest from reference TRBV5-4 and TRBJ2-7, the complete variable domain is ETGVTQSPTHLIKTRGQQVTLRCSSQSGHNTVSWYQQALGQGPQFIFQYYREEENGRGNFPPRFSGLQFPNYSSELNVNALELDDSALYLCASSHLGSVTLGREPYEQYFGPGTRLTVT.

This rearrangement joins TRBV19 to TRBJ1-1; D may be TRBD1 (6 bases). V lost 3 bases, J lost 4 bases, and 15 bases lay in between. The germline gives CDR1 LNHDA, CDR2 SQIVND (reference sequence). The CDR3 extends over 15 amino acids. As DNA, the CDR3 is TGTGCCAGTAGTATGAGGGGGAGGAGAGGCACTGAAGCTTTCTTT. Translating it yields CASSMRGRRGTEAFF.

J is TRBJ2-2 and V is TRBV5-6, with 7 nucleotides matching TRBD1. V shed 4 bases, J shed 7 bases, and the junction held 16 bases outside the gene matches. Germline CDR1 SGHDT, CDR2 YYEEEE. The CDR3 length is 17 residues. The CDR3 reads CASSPTHRGSRSGELFF. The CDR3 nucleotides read TGTGCCAGCAGCCCAACCCACAGGGGCTCGAGGAGCGGGGAGCTGTTTTTT. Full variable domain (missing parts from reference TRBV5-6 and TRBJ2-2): DAGVTQSPTHLIKTRGQQVTLRCSPKSGHDTVSWYQQALGQGPQFIFQYYEEEERQRGNFPDRFSGHQFPNYSSELNVNALLLGDSALYLCASSPTHRGSRSGELFFGEGSRLTVL.

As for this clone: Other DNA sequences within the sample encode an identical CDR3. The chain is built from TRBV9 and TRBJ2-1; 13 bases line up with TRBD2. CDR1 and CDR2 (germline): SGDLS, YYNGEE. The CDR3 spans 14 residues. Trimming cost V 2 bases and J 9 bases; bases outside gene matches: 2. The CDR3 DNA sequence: TGTGCCAGCAGCGTCGGGACTAGCGGGACTGAGCAGTTCTTC. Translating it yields CASSVGTSGTEQFF. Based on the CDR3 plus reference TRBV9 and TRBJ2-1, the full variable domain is DSGVTQTPKHLITATGQRVTLRCSPRSGDLSVYWYQQSLDQGLQFLIQYYNGEERAKGNILERFSAQQFPDLHSELNLSSLELGDSALYFCASSVGTSGTEQFFGPGTRLTVL.

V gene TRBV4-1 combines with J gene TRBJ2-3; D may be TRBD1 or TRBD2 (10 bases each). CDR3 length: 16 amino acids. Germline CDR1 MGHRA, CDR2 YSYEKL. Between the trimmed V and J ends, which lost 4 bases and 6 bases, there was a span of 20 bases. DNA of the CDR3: TGCGCCAGCAGCCCCAAACTAGCGGGACAGGGGGATACGCAGTATTTT. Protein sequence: CASSPKLAGQGDTQYF.

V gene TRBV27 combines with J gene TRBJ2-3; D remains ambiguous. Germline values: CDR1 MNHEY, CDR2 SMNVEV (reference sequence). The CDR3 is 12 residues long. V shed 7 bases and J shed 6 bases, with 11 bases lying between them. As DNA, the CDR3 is TGTGCCAGCAATCACTTTTGCGATACGCAGTATTTT. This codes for CASNHFCDTQYF.

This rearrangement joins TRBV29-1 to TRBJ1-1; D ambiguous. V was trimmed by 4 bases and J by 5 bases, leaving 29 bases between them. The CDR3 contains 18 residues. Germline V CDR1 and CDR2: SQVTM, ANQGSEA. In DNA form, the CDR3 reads TGCAGCGTTGGCGACCGAGTAGGAGAAGGGCCAAGGGTGACTGAAGCTTTCTTT. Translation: CSVGDRVGEGPRVTEAFF. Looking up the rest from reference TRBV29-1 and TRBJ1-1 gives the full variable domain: SAVISQKPSRDICQRGTSLTIQCQVDSQVTMMFWYRQQPGQSLTLIATANQGSEATYESGFVIDKFPISRPNLTFSTLTVSNMSPEDSSIYLCSVGDRVGEGPRVTEAFFGQGTRLTVV.

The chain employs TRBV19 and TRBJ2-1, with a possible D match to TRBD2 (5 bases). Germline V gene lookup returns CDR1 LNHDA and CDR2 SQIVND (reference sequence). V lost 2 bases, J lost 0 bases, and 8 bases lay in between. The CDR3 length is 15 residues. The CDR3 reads CASSIRGPSYNEQFF. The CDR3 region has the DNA TGTGCCAGTAGTATACGGGGTCCCTCCTACAATGAGCAGTTCTTC. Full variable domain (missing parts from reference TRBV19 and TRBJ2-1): DGGITQSPKYLFRKEGQNVTLSCEQNLNHDAMYWYRQDPGQGLRLIYYSQIVNDFQKGDIAEGYSVSREKKESFPLTVTSAQKNPTAFYLCASSIRGPSYNEQFFGPGTRLTVL.